Below, 29 T cell receptor beta chains from the same sample are listed, as sequenced in a study of post-analysis software for immune sequencing data. Study conclusions and caveats: There were five TRBV segments more frequent in patients than controls, and TRBV5-6, TRBV5-1 and TRBV20-1 were among them.

Antigens for these TCRs are unknown. Built from TCR beta cDNA, the libraries had unique molecular identifiers in them. TCRdb re-called the PCR reads through MiXCR, storing one row per CDR3 protein. Among about 540,000 distinct CDR3 sequences listed, around a third were seen once. Sequencing was done on a sample of blood. The receptors were gathered from a girl aged 2-17 years with multiple sclerosis.

The gene calls are TRBV9 and TRBJ2-7; 10 bases map to TRBD1. CDR1 is SGDLS and CDR2 is YYNGEE in the germline V gene. After removal of 4 bases from V and 6 bases from J, the junction contained 7 bases not matched to a gene. The CDR3 covers 14 residues. The CDR3 loop reads CASSQGQGTREQYF. In DNA form, the CDR3 reads TGTGCCAGCAGCCAGGGACAGGGGACTCGCGAGCAGTACTTC.

The V call is TRBV7-9, the J call TRBJ1-5; a possible D gene is TRBD1 (5 bases). V was clipped by 1 base and J by 7 bases, with 11 bases between them. CDR1 is SEHNR and CDR2 is FQNEAQ in the germline V gene (reference sequence). This CDR3 has 14 residues. DNA of the CDR3: TGTGCCAGCAGCTTAGAGGGGTTCGGCCAGCCCCAGCATTTT. Translation gives CASSLEGFGQPQHF.

This clonotype has a handful of counts. V and J are TRBV24-1 and TRBJ1-2; the D is unclear. Per the germline V gene, CDR1 is KGHDR and CDR2 is SFDVKD. V was clipped by 4 bases and J by 7 bases, with 6 bases between them. The CDR3 covers 11 residues. Here the CDR3 DNA reads TGTGCCACCAGTGACCGGCGTGGCTACACCTTC. Its translation: CATSDRRGYTF.

This clonotype was detected only a few times. The rearrangement links TRBV6-1 to TRBJ1-2; D unclear. This CDR3 spans 14 amino acids. Deletions cut 2 bases from V and 4 bases from J, with 11 bases between. The V gene's germline CDR1 is MNHNS and CDR2 SASEGT. In DNA, the CDR3 is TGTGCCAGCAGTGAACGCAGGAACCGCTATGGCTACACCTTC. Amino acid sequence: CASSERRNRYGYTF.

This clonotype was seen many times. The V gene is TRBV5-6, the J gene TRBJ2-5; perhaps TRBD1 as D (6 bases). Trimming removed 1 base at V and 1 base at J, with 11 bases between. The germline CDR1 and CDR2 sequences are SGHDT and YYEEEE. The CDR3 is 15 amino acids. The CDR3 spells CASSLLGRGQETQYF. The CDR3 DNA reads TGTGCCAGCAGCTTGCTGGGCAGGGGCCAAGAGACCCAGTACTTC.

The V gene is TRBV6-1, the J gene TRBJ1-2; D is perhaps TRBD1 (6 bases). From germline, CDR1 is MNHNS and CDR2 SASEGT. This CDR3 has 18 amino acids. V lost 1 base and J 3 bases, leaving 21 bases between the germline ends. CDR3 bases: TGTGCCAGCAGTGAAGGGGGGCGAATGTGGACGGCCGACTATGGCTACACCTTC. Encoded protein: CASSEGGRMWTADYGYTF.

This chain uses TRBV9 with TRBJ2-4, with 8 nucleotides matching TRBD2. Germline trimming cut 2 bases from V and 0 bases from J; bases unmatched to any gene: 1. Germline assignment: CDR1 SGDLS and CDR2 YYNGEE. The CDR3 spans 15 residues. CDR3: CASSVSGGAKNIQYF. The CDR3 bases are TGTGCCAGCAGCGTGAGCGGGGGAGCCAAAAACATTCAGTACTTC.

In its sample, this clonotype was seen a few times. V gene TRBV20-1 combines with J gene TRBJ2-1, with TRBD2 identical over 10 bases. J was trimmed by 3 bases and V by 4 bases; bases with no gene match: 9. Germline CDR1 and CDR2: DFQATT and SNEGSKA (reference sequence). This CDR3 region has 16 residues. The DNA of the CDR3 is TGCAGTGCTACCCTATCTAGCGGGGGTTTCTACAATGAGCAGTTCTTC. Its protein product is CSATLSSGGFYNEQFF.

The chain joins TRBV12-3 or TRBV12-4 to TRBJ2-1; D is ambiguous. Trimming took off 5 bases at V and 1 base at J, with 12 bases between the two ends. The CDR3 has 15 residues. CDR3 nucleotides: TGTGCCAGCAGTACTACCTGGGGTTCCTACAATGAGCAGTTCTTC. Translated: CASSTTWGSYNEQFF.

The chain uses TRBV10-3 and TRBJ2-3, with 10 nucleotides matching TRBD1. Unmatched junction bases numbered 7, after V lost 7 bases and J lost 6 bases. The CDR3 contains 14 residues. Looked up from germline, CDR1 is ENHRY and CDR2 is SYGVKD. The DNA for the CDR3 is TGTGCCATCAATCCGGGACAGGGGTGGGATACGCAGTATTTT. Amino acid sequence: CAINPGQGWDTQYF.

The genes are TRBV5-1 and TRBJ2-7; 7 nucleotides align to TRBD2. CDR3 length: 14 amino acids. CDR1 and CDR2 (germline): SGHRS, YFSETQ. With V trimmed by 0 bases and J by 5 bases, 5 bases remained unmatched. CDR3 amino acids: CASSLGVGGDEQYF. In DNA, the CDR3 is TGCGCCAGCAGCTTGGGGGTTGGGGGGGACGAGCAGTACTTC.

V gene TRBV6-6 combines with J gene TRBJ1-5; 11 positions agree with TRBD1. The germline CDR1 and CDR2 sequences are MNHNY and SVGAGI (reference sequence). The junction had 5 bases not matched to a gene; V was cut back by 4 bases and J by 6 bases. There are 15 residues in the CDR3. This CDR3 is CASSLDRGRGQPQHF. DNA for the CDR3: TGTGCCAGCAGTTTGGACAGGGGGCGCGGTCAGCCCCAGCATTTT.

This clonotype has a handful of counts. The genes are TRBV29-1 and TRBJ2-1; D may be TRBD2 (6 bases). Trimming removed 3 bases at V and 7 bases at J, with 16 bases between. This CDR3 spans 14 amino acids. From germline, CDR1 is SQVTM and CDR2 ANQGSEA. The CDR3 DNA sequence: TGCAGCGTTGATGTGGCGGGGCTTACTAATGAGCAGTTCTTC. Its translation is CSVDVAGLTNEQFF.

This clonotype showed up just a few times. The J gene is TRBJ2-5, the V gene TRBV6-5; tentatively, D is TRBD1 (6 bases). The germline V and J ends were trimmed by 2 bases and 2 bases, with 9 bases remaining between them. Germline values: CDR1 MNHEY, CDR2 SVGAGI. The CDR3 extends over 14 amino acids. The CDR3 sequence: CASSYRQGQETQYF. Written as DNA, the CDR3 is TGTGCCAGCAGTTACAGGCAGGGGCAAGAGACCCAGTACTTC.

This clonotype was seen more than once but under ten times. The chain uses TRBV6-6 and TRBJ1-1; the D is unclear. Germline CDR1 reads MNHNY; CDR2 reads SVGAGI (reference sequence). The CDR3 has 15 amino acids. Deletions cut 8 bases from V and 4 bases from J, with 20 bases between. The CDR3 spells CASGPRTESGTEAFF. CDR3 nucleotides: TGTGCCAGCGGTCCACGAACAGAATCGGGCACTGAAGCTTTCTTT.

The rearrangement uses TRBV20-1 and TRBJ2-3; 13 positions match TRBD2. Looked up from germline, CDR1 is DFQATT and CDR2 is SNEGSKA (reference sequence). Trimming took 1 base from V and 2 from J; bases not matched to a gene: 9. This CDR3 spans 18 amino acids. CDR3 amino acids: CSARGPETSGGHTDTQYF. In nucleotides, the CDR3 is TGCAGTGCTAGAGGACCTGAGACTAGCGGGGGGCACACAGATACGCAGTATTTT.

The table lists this clonotype with a few counts. The rearrangement joins TRBV20-1 to TRBJ2-5, with D tentatively TRBD1 or TRBD2 (6 bases each). V was pared by 5 bases and J by 2 bases, with 15 bases between. The germline V gene has CDR1 DFQATT and CDR2 SNEGSKA (reference sequence). The CDR3 is 14 amino acids. CDR3 bases: TGCAGTGCTCCAGGGAGGACAGCTCAAGAGACCCAGTACTTC. As protein: CSAPGRTAQETQYF.

The chain couples TRBV9 to TRBJ2-3, with D possibly being TRBD1 (5 bases). With 4 bases removed from V and 4 bases from J, the gap between germline ends came to 13 bases. The CDR3 loop spans 14 amino acids. Germline values: CDR1 SGDLS, CDR2 YYNGEE. The CDR3 nucleotides are TGTGCCAGCAGCCGACATCAAGGGGCAGATACGCAGTATTTT. This sequence encodes CASSRHQGADTQYF.

This clonotype has just a few counts. The chain's CDR3 is CSAPPGQGGGTDTQYF. The CDR3, as DNA: TGCAGTGCCCCCCCCGGGCAGGGAGGAGGCACAGATACGCAGTATTTT. The chain uses TRBV20-1 and TRBJ2-3; a possible D gene is TRBD2 (6 bases). This CDR3 contains 16 residues. CDR1 and CDR2 (germline): DFQATT, SNEGSKA (reference sequence). Trimming removed 6 bases at V and 1 base at J, with 20 bases between.

The rearrangement joins TRBV3-1 to TRBJ2-5; D is undetermined. The J call may be incorrect, as the DNA end agrees better with TRBJ2-7. Germline CDR1 LGHDT, CDR2 YNNKEL (reference sequence). CDR3 length: 14 residues. The CDR3 coding sequence is TGTGCCAGCAGCCAAGCATCCGGGTTCCACGAGCAGTACTTC. Its translation is CASSQASGFHEQYF.

V and J are TRBV10-3 and TRBJ1-2; a possible D gene is TRBD1 (6 bases). V lost 0 bases to trimming and J lost 1 base, with 21 bases between them. This CDR3 comprises 19 residues. Germline-derived CDR1 and CDR2 are ENHRY and SYGVKD. The CDR3, as DNA: TGTGCCATCAGTGAGTCGAGCACCGCACGGACAGTACTTAACTATGGCTACACCTTC. Translating it yields CAISESSTARTVLNYGYTF.

This clonotype was observed a handful of times. The chain combines TRBV20-1 with TRBJ2-7, with a weak D call TRBD2 (6 bases). Looked up from germline, CDR1 is DFQATT and CDR2 is SNEGSKA (reference sequence). This CDR3 has 12 residues. The V end was cut by 3 bases, the J end by 4 bases, with 10 bases between. CDR3 nucleotide sequence: TGCAGTGCTAGCGGGAGAACTTACGAGCAGTACTTC. Protein sequence: CSASGRTYEQYF.

This rearrangement joins TRBV5-1 to TRBJ2-5, with D tentatively TRBD2 (7 bases). V dropped 4 bases and J dropped 5 bases, with 15 bases sitting between them. The length of the CDR3 is 14 residues. From germline, CDR1 is SGHRS and CDR2 YFSETQ. The CDR3 DNA follows: TGCGCCAGCAGCCGAGGGGGGGCGGAGGAGACCCAGTACTTC. It is translated as CASSRGGAEETQYF.

This clonotype was observed a few times. The V and J genes are TRBV20-1 and TRBJ2-1; D not certain. The CDR3 is 11 residues long. Germline CDR1 DFQATT, CDR2 SNEGSKA (reference sequence). V was pared by 3 bases and J by 5 bases, with 5 bases between. This CDR3 reads CSARAHNEQFF. The DNA for the CDR3 is TGCAGTGCTAGGGCCCACAATGAGCAGTTCTTC.

This clonotype was detected ten times or more. V is TRBV5-1 and J is TRBJ2-3; the D gene could be TRBD1 or TRBD2 (5 bases each). The CDR3 extends over 14 amino acids. Germline values: CDR1 SGHRS, CDR2 YFSETQ. Trimming took off 0 bases at V and 4 bases at J, with 9 bases between the two ends. In nucleotides, the CDR3 is TGCGCCAGCAGCTTGGCGACGGGGCCAGATACGCAGTATTTT. This gives the protein CASSLATGPDTQYF. Filled out from reference TRBV5-1 and TRBJ2-3, the complete variable domain reads KAGVTQTPRYLIKTRGQQVTLSCSPISGHRSVSWYQQTPGQGLQFLFEYFSETQRNKGNFPGRFSGRQFSNSRSEMNVSTLELGDSALYLCASSLATGPDTQYFGPGTRLTVL.

V and J are TRBV7-9 and TRBJ2-3; possibly TRBD2 for D (6 bases). The CDR3 consists of 15 residues. V lost 0 bases, J lost 2 bases, and 9 bases lay in between. Germline CDR1 and CDR2: SEHNR and FQNEAQ (reference sequence). The CDR3 sequence: CASSLASGNTDTQYF. For the CDR3, the DNA is TGTGCCAGCAGCTTAGCTAGCGGTAACACAGATACGCAGTATTTT.

This clonotype was recorded at least ten times. The chain combines TRBV12-3 or TRBV12-4 with TRBJ1-2; a possible D gene is TRBD1 (5 bases). V lost 6 bases and J 8 bases, leaving 13 bases between the germline ends. The CDR3 extends over 12 amino acids. This chain's CDR3 is CASSPGLNGYTF. DNA of the CDR3: TGTGCCAGCAGCCCAGGGTTAAACGGCTACACCTTC.

This clonotype was recorded a few times. This chain's CDR3 is CASSLTGAHYEQYF. CDR3 coding DNA: TGTGCCAGCAGCTTGACAGGGGCGCACTACGAGCAGTACTTC. The V call is TRBV7-8, the J call TRBJ2-7; TRBD1 agrees at 8 bases. V was clipped by 3 bases and J by 3 bases; unmatched bases: 4. Per germline, CDR1 SGHVS and CDR2 FQNEAQ. The CDR3 loop spans 14 amino acids.

This clonotype occurred a few times. The CDR3 DNA sequence: TGTGCCAGCTCACCAATCAAGCAAGAGACCCAGTACTTC. Protein product: CASSPIKQETQYF. The J gene is TRBJ2-5, the V gene TRBV18; D is undetermined. CDR3 length equals 13 residues. In germline, CDR1 is KGHSH, CDR2 LQKENI. V lost 2 bases and J lost 2, with 6 bases in between.